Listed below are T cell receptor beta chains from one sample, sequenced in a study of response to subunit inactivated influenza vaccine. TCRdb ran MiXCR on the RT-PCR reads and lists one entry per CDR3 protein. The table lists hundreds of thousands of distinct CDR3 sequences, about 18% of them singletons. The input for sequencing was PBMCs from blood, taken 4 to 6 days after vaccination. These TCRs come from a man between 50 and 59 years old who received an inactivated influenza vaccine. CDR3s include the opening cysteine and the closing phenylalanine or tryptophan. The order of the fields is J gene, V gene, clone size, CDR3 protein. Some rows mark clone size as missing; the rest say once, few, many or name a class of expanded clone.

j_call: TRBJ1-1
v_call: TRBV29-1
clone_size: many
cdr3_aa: CSVGQGGTEAFF

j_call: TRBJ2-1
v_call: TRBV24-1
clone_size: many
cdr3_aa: CATSDLWNNEQFF

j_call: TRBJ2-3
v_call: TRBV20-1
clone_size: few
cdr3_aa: CSASYGGTGTDTQYF

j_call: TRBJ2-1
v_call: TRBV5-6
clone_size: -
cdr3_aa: CASSRITGTSVYNEQFF

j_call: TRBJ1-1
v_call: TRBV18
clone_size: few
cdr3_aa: CASSPGRTLHTEAFF

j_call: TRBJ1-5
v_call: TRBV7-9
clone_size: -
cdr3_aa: CASSNRVSPQHF

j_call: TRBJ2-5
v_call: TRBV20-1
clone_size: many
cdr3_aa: CSASLASGETQYF

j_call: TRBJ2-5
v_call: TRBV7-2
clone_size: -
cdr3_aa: CASSKVGGAPETQYF

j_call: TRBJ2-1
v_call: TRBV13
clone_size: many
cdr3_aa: CASSLAVGGDNDEQFF

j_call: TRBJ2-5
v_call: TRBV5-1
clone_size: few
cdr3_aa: CASSEDRGVETQYF

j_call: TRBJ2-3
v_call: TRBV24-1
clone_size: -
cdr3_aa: CATSDFRLGGTDTQYF

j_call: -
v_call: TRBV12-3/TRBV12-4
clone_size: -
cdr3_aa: CASSLRGYGYNEQYF

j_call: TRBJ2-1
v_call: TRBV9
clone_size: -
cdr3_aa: CASSPIGRASYNEQFF

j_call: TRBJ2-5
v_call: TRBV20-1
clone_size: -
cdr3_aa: CSVTTAGETQYF

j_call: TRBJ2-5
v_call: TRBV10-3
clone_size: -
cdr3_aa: CAISRRSETQYF

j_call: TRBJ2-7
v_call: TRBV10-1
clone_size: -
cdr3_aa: CASSESTHAGSYEQYF

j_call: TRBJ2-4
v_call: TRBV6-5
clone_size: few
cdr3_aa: CASSYSVGEVKNIQYF

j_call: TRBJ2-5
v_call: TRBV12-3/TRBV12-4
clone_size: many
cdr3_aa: CASSYWGSELGETQYF

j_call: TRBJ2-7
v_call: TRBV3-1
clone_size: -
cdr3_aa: CASSGAGYEQYF

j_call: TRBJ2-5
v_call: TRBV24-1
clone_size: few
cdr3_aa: CATSRDETQYF

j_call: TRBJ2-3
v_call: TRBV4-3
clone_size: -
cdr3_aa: CASSRDTGIPTDTQYF

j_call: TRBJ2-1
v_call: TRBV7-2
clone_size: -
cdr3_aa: CASSKQGGVDNEQFF

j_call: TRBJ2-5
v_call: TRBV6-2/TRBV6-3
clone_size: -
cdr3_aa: CASSPGQLTSQETQYF

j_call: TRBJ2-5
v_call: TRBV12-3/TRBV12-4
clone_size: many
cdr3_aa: CASNRGGQETQYF

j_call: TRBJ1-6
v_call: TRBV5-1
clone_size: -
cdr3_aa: CASSLISPGTDNSPLHF

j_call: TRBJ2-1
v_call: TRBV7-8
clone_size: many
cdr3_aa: CASSLARTTNNEQFF

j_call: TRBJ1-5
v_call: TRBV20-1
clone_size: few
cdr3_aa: CSARGGQGRVSQPQHF

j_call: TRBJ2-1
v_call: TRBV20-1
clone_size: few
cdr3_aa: CSGRSGSYNEQFF

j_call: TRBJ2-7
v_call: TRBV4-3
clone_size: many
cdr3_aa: CASSQEIPGLASGEQYF

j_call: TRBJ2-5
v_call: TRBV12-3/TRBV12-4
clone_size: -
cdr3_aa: CASRSTGVGTQYF

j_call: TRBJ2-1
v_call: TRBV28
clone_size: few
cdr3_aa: CASSLRTTADEQFF

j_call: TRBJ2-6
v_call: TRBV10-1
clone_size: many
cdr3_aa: CASSESGSGANVLTF

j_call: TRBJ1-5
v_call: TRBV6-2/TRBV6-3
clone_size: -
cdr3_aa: CASGLPMGYSNQPQHF

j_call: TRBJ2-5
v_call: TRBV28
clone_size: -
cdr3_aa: CASTIRQETQYF

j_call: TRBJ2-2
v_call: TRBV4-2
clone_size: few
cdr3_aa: CASSQGDTNTGELFF

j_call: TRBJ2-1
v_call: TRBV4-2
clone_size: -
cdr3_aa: CASSQVRIQSSYNEQFF

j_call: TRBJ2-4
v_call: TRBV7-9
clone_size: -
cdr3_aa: CASTSTVGDKNIQYF

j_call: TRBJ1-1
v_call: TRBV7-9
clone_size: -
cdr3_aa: CASSWGTGYTEAFF

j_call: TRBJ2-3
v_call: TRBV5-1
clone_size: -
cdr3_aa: CASSTTGPNTQYF

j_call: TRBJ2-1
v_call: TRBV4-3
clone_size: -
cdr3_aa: CASSQSVGRGRGNEQFF